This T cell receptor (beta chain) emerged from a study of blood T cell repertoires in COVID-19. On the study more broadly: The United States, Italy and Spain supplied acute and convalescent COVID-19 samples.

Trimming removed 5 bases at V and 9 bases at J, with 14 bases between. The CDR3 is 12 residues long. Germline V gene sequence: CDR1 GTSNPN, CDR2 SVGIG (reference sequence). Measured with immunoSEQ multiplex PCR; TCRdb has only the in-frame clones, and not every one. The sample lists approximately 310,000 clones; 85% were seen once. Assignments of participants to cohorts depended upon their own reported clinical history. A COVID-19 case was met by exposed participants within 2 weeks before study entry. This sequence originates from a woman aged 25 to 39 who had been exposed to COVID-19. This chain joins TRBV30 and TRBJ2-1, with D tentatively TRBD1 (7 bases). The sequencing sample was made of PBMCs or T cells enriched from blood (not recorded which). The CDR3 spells CAWENRGGEQFF. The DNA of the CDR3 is TGTGCCTGGGAGAACAGGGGAGGTGAGCAGTTCTTC.